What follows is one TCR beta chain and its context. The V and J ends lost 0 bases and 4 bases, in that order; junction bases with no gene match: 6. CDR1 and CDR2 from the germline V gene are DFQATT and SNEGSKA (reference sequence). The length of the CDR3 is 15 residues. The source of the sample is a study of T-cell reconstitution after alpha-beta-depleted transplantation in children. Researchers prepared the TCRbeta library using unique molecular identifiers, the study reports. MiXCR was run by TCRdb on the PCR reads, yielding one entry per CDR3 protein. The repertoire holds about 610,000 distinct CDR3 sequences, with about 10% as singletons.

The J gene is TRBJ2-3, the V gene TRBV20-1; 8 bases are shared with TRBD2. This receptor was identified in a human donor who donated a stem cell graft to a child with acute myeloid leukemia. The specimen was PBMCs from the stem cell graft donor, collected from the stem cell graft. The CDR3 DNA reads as TGCAGTGCTAGAGATGGCGGGAGGAAGGCAGATACGCAGTATTTT. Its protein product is CSARDGGRKADTQYF.